The text below deals with one TCR beta chain. No antigen is known for it. The source of the sample is a study of cytomegalovirus exposure and HLA in healthy donors. Study-level points and caveats: It was 150 or so TCR beta chains that were listed as cytomegalovirus-associated. Sequencing had likely introduced a cluster of highly shared sequence variants as an artifact.

60 Vbeta and 13 Jbeta primers were used in PCR. The repertoire was sequenced with immunoSEQ multiplex PCR; TCRdb's copy has only in-frame clones and lacks some. Among approximately 110,000 clones listed, around 80% were seen once. The CDR3 extends over 16 amino acids. Losses at the gene ends were 1 base for V and 4 bases for J; bases not matched to a gene: 7. Germline lookup yields CDR1 SGHRS and CDR2 YFSETQ. This chain uses TRBV5-1 with TRBJ2-1, with 8 bases identical to TRBD2. The sequence was obtained from a man aged 45-60 years in good health and CMV-seronegative. Sequenced: PBMCs. The chain's CDR3 is CASSLWVAGPYNEQFF. The CDR3 region has the DNA TGCGCCAGCAGCTTGTGGGTAGCGGGACCTTACAATGAGCAGTTCTTC.